A selection of T cell receptor beta chains follows, all from one sample in a study of T-cell reconstitution after alpha-beta-depleted transplantation in children. TCRdb recomputed calls from the PCR reads with MiXCR, one row per CDR3 protein. There are approximately 200,000 distinct CDR3 sequences in the sample; roughly 14% occur only once, and roughly 13% lies in the top ten. Sequenced here: PBMCs from the stem cell graft donor, sampled from the stem cell graft. Receptors were obtained from a human donor who donated a stem cell graft to a child with acute lymphoblastic leukemia. CDR3s include the opening cysteine and the closing phenylalanine or tryptophan. D genes are given only for firm matches. Where a row states a size, it is once, few, many or the class of an expanded clone; other rows omit it.

TRBV29-1,TRBD2,many,TRBJ2-1,TGCAGCCTTGCCCCACTAGCGGCCTCCTACAATGAGCAGTTCTTC,CSLAPLAASYNEQFF
TRBV10-3,.,many,TRBJ2-3,TGTGCCATCAGTGAAAGCAGCCGACCTAGCACAGATACGCAGTATTTT,CAISESSRPSTDTQYF
TRBV6-6,.,few,TRBJ2-3,TGTGCCAGCAGTTTCCCTAGATCAGATACGCAGTATTTT,CASSFPRSDTQYF
TRBV10-3,TRBD2,many,TRBJ2-1,TGTGCCATCAGTGACCTGGCGGGAGCCTCCTACAATGAGCAGTTCTTC,CAISDLAGASYNEQFF
TRBV27,TRBD2,few,TRBJ2-7,TGTGCCAGCAGTCCCGAGCGGGGTCCCTACGAGCAGTACTTC,CASSPERGPYEQYF
TRBV5-5,.,many,TRBJ1-5,TGTGCCAGCAGCTTGGGAACCTCTCAGCCCCAGCATTTT,CASSLGTSQPQHF
TRBV7-2,TRBD1,few,TRBJ1-2,TGTGCCAGCAGCCCGAGCCACAGGGGTGGCTACACCTTC,CASSPSHRGGYTF
TRBV19,.,.,TRBJ1-1,TGTGCCAGTAGTATAGGGGCGGGGGTGAACACTGAAGCTTTCTTT,CASSIGAGVNTEAFF
TRBV3-1,TRBD1,.,TRBJ1-5,TGTGCCAGCAGTACAGGGGTTGACAATCAGCCCCAGCATTTT,CASSTGVDNQPQHF
TRBV4-1,TRBD2,many,TRBJ2-7,TGCGCCAGCAGCCAAGATAATCGGGTGAGCGGGGAGTACTTC,CASSQDNRVSGEYF
TRBV11-2,TRBD1,.,TRBJ2-7,TGTGCCAGCAGCAAGAGAGGACAGGGGGCCTACGAGCAGTACTTC,CASSKRGQGAYEQYF
TRBV20-1,TRBD2,few,TRBJ2-1,TGCAGTGCTAGACCACCGACTAGCGGGGGGTATGAGCAGTTCTTC,CSARPPTSGGYEQFF
TRBV5-6,.,many,TRBJ1-2,TGTGCCAGCAGCTTGGTGGGGGGCGCTAACTATGGCTACACCTTC,CASSLVGGANYGYTF
TRBV15,.,many,TRBJ2-3,TGTGCCACCAGCAGAGATTGGGAGTACACAGATACGCAGTATTTT,CATSRDWEYTDTQYF
TRBV28,.,many,TRBJ1-6,TGTGCCAGTGTCTATGTAGCTGGTTCACCCCTCCACTTT,CASVYVAGSPLHF
TRBV20-1,TRBD2,many,TRBJ2-1,TGCAGTGCTAGAGTCAGCGGGGATCACAATGAGCAGTTCTTC,CSARVSGDHNEQFF
TRBV5-1,.,.,TRBJ2-7,TGCGCCAGCAGCTTGGTTGTCGGGACCGAGCAGTACTTC,CASSLVVGTEQYF